Here is one T cell receptor (beta chain) with its context. The antigen is undetermined. This CDR3 comprises 14 residues. The ends were cut back, 4 bases at V and 4 bases at J, with 10 bases in the middle. Germline CDR1 reads SGHNT; CDR2 reads YENEEA. Here immunoSEQ multiplex PCR was the method, and the copy in TCRdb shows in-frame clones only, minus some. The profile covers thousands of clones, with 70% to 90% appearing a single time and roughly 18% taken by the ten largest. The data originate from a study of STAT3 mutations in large granular lymphocyte leukemia. Overall study findings and caveats: Every T-cell large granular lymphocyte leukemia patient had at least one immunodominant TCR beta clonotype. TCR clonotype switching after therapy occurred in about 30% of the 18 patients.

This sequence originates from a human donor with T large granular lymphocyte leukemia. Some clones in this sample may be carry-over from other donors' samples. Material: PBMCs. The gene calls are TRBV11-3 and TRBJ2-2, with D perhaps TRBD2 (5 bases). CDR3 sequence (DNA): TGTGCCAGCAGCTCCGGACTCCGCACCGGGGAGCTGTTTTTT. Translated: CASSSGLRTGELFF.